The next 32 T cell receptor delta chains were all read from a single sample in a study of DNA immune sequencing with unique molecular identifiers. A 32-plex genomic DNA assay used primers for all 8 TRDV and 4 TRDJ genes. In around 3 barcoding PCR cycles, molecules received a 12-nucleotide UMI, then adapter PCR followed. TCRdb made new clone calls on the multiplex PCR reads using CATT. The sample includes about 2,000 delta-chain clones, roughly 21% of them seen just once. Input material: gamma-delta T cells from PBMCs. Receptors originate from a human donor in good health.

Notes on this clone: This likely came from a read error, as a far larger clone is one base away. Other DNA sequences in this sample translate to the same CDR3. This sequence joins TRDV1 and TRDJ1, with D possibly being TRDD3 (7 bases). The V end was cut by 0 bases, the J end by 0 bases, with 35 bases between. There are 24 residues in the CDR3. CDR1 TSWWSYY and CDR2 QGS come from the germline V gene. Here the CDR3 DNA reads TGTGCTCTTGGGGAACTTCTGTACCTTCCCGTCGTACTGGGGTCTATAGATGACACCGATAAACTCATCTTT. It yields the protein CALGELLYLPVVLGSIDDTDKLIF.

Comments on this clone: Translating this DNA gives a protein that differs at residue 6 from the TCRdb one, which belongs to a much larger clone; a read error is likely, and the protein shown is this translation. The chain carries TRDV1 and TRDJ1; 10 bases map to TRDD3. Germline lookup yields CDR1 TSWWSYY and CDR2 QGS. The CDR3 extends over 24 amino acids. The V and J ends lost 1 base and 0 bases, in that order; junction bases with no gene match: 26. Here the CDR3 DNA reads TGTGCTCTTGGGGAACCGTTCGATCGAGAGCTTATTGGGGGATACCGCGTTTACACCGATAAACTCATCTTT. This codes for CALGEPFDRELIGGYRVYTDKLIF.

With respect to this clone: A far larger clone is only one base removed, so a read error is likely. The gene calls are TRDV1 and TRDJ1; D may be TRDD3 (8 bases). The CDR3 totals 21 residues. Germline-derived CDR1 and CDR2 are TSWWSYY and QGS. CDR3 in amino acids: CAFGELSYILLGVLYTDKLIF. CDR3 in DNA: TGTGCTTTTGGGGAACTTTCCTACATCCTACTGGGGGTTTTGTACACCGATAAACTCATCTTT.

This clone is termed medium-sized. The chain joins TRDV1 to TRDJ1; TRDD3 matches at 8 bases. CDR3 size: 19 residues. The V and J ends lost 2 bases and 4 bases, in that order; junction bases with no gene match: 18. Per germline, CDR1 TSWWSYY and CDR2 QGS. CDR3 sequence reads: CALGEDWDLIMGDYDKLIF. The CDR3 region has the DNA TGTGCTCTTGGGGAAGATTGGGACCTGATCATGGGGGATTACGATAAACTCATCTTT.

This clone is medium-sized by share. The CDR3 is CACDSLLGDTWNKLIF. The DNA of the CDR3 is TGTGCCTGTGACAGTCTACTGGGGGATACGTGGAATAAACTCATCTTT. J is TRDJ1 and V is TRDV2, with TRDD3 matching over 13 bases. After removal of 2 bases from V and 6 bases from J, the junction contained 8 bases not matched to a gene. The CDR3 spans 16 residues. Per germline, CDR1 GEAIGNYY and CDR2 EKD.

A few counts support this clone. The rearrangement joins TRDV1 to TRDJ1, with D perhaps TRDD3 (9 bases). Germline CDR1 reads TSWWSYY; CDR2 reads QGS. Trimming took off 0 bases at V and 4 bases at J, with 42 bases between the two ends. CDR3 size: 25 residues. The CDR3 bases are TGTGCTCTTGGGGAACTGGGGGTTAAAGGCCGCTTCCTACTGGTCGGGGGGATACTGGACGATAAACTCATCTTT. Its protein product is CALGELGVKGRFLLVGGILDDKLIF.

The rearrangement joins TRDV1 to TRDJ1; D remains ambiguous. V shed 0 bases and J shed 11 bases, with 10 bases lying between them. Per the germline V gene, CDR1 is TSWWSYY and CDR2 is QGS. This CDR3 is built from 12 residues. This CDR3 is CALGELAPGLIF. The CDR3 DNA is TGTGCTCTTGGGGAACTGGCCCCGGGGCTCATCTTT.

By share, this clone ranks as medium-sized. This chain joins TRDV1 and TRDJ1; 7 positions match TRDD3. Germline CDR1 reads TSWWSYY; CDR2 reads QGS. CDR3 length equals 22 residues. With V trimmed by 2 bases and J by 0 bases, 24 bases remained unmatched. The CDR3 sequence is CALGEARPPWGLEGEYTDKLIF. The CDR3 DNA sequence: TGTGCTCTTGGGGAAGCACGGCCTCCCTGGGGGCTTGAGGGGGAGTACACCGATAAACTCATCTTT.

Of note for this clone: This may arise from a read error, as a much more abundant clone is one base away. The same CDR3 arises from other DNA sequences in this sample as well. This sequence joins TRAV29/DV5 and TRDJ1; tentatively, D is TRDD2 or TRDD3 (8 bases each). This CDR3 region has 20 residues. Trimming cost V 5 bases and J 1 base, with 33 bases left between them. CDR1 and CDR2 from the germline V gene are NSMFDY and ISSIKDK. CDR3 bases: TGTGCAGCTAGCCATACTTCCTACTGGGGGTTCCCTACCGCCACCGATAAACTCATCTTT. Protein sequence: CAASHTSYWGFPTATDKLIF. Using reference TRAV29/DV5 and TRDJ1 for the parts outside the CDR3, the full variable domain is DQQVKQNSPSLSVQEGRISILNCDYTNSMFDYFLWYKKYPAEGPTFLISISSIKDKNEDGRFTVFLNKSAKHLSLHIVPSQPGDSAVYFCAASHTSYWGFPTATDKLIFGKGTRVTVEP.

This clone was counted between two and nine times. The chain uses TRDV2 and TRDJ1; D might be TRDD3 (8 bases). This CDR3 is 19 amino acids long. Trimming shortened V by 3 bases and J by 0 bases, and 25 bases separated the two germline ends. Per germline, CDR1 GEAIGNYY and CDR2 EKD. CDR3 protein: CACDAIPTTGGPYTDKLIF. The CDR3, as DNA: TGTGCCTGTGACGCGATTCCTACGACTGGGGGGCCGTACACCGATAAACTCATCTTT.

As concerns this clone: This sequence may be a read error, since a much larger clone differs from it by one base. The chain has TRDV2 and TRDJ1; D gene uncertain. V was clipped by 3 bases and J by 7 bases, with 23 bases between them. This CDR3 contains 16 residues. The germline V gene has CDR1 GEAIGNYY and CDR2 EKD. The CDR3 DNA sequence: TGTGCCTGTGACTTGCTACCGCCCCGCCCCGCCGTTAAACTCATCTTT. Translated, it gives CACDLLPPRPAVKLIF.

The chain couples TRDV2 to TRDJ1; 7 nucleotides agree with TRDD3. V lost 3 bases and J lost 0; bases outside the gene matches: 15. Germline CDR1 GEAIGNYY, CDR2 EKD. The CDR3 sequence is 18 residues long. In nucleotides, the CDR3 is TGTGCCTGTGACCCGGTACTGGGGACTCTTCCCTACACCGATAAACTCATCTTT. It is translated as CACDPVLGTLPYTDKLIF.

This clone was observed a handful of times. With a far larger clone one base away, a read error is the likely cause. Other nucleotide sequences from this sample produce the same CDR3. This chain joins TRDV1 and TRDJ1, with D possibly being TRDD3 (5 bases). The CDR3 length is 21 residues. Between the trimmed V and J ends, which lost 5 bases and 0 bases, there was a span of 31 bases. Per the germline V gene, CDR1 is TSWWSYY and CDR2 is QGS. The CDR3 DNA is TGTGCTCTTGGGTACATCGCCTCAGCCTGTTTCAGGATAAAGTACACCGATAAACTCATCTTT. Its translation: CALGYIASACFRIKYTDKLIF.

By proportion, this clone is medium-sized. The CDR3 nucleotides are TGTGCCTGTGACACCGGGAACCTTAACTGGGGGACCACCTTGTACACCGATAAACTCATCTTT. This translates into CACDTGNLNWGTTLYTDKLIF. The V gene is TRDV2, the J gene TRDJ1; 9 bases match TRDD3. The CDR3 totals 21 residues. Per the germline V gene, CDR1 is GEAIGNYY and CDR2 is EKD. V trimming: 0 bases; J trimming: 0 bases; junction bases outside the gene matches: 19.

In regard to this clone: A far more abundant clone sits one base away, making this likely a read error. This same CDR3 is encoded by further DNA sequences in the sample. The V and J genes are TRDV2 and TRDJ1; 9 positions match TRDD3. The trim removed 4 bases at V and 0 bases at J, leaving 14 bases unmatched. Germline V gene sequence: CDR1 GEAIGNYY, CDR2 EKD. This CDR3 comprises 18 residues. CDR3 DNA sequence: TGTGCCTGTGATACCCTACTGGGGGACCACTCTTACACCGATAAACTCATCTTT. Protein: CACDTLLGDHSYTDKLIF.

The chain joins TRDV1 to TRDJ1; TRDD2 is a possible D gene (6 bases). This CDR3 region has 19 residues. Germline CDR1 TSWWSYY, CDR2 QGS. V shed 0 bases and J shed 5 bases, with 25 bases lying between them. Here the CDR3 DNA reads TGTGCTCTTGGGGAACTAACCCTCCTACTTTGGCCTAGGGAGGATAAACTCATCTTT. Protein product: CALGELTLLLWPREDKLIF.

Of note for this clone: With a far larger clone one base away, a read error is the likely cause. The chain has TRDV2 and TRDJ3; D assignment may be TRDD2 or TRDD3 (5 bases each). Germline assignment: CDR1 GEAIGNYY and CDR2 EKD. This CDR3 spans 17 amino acids. This chain's CDR3 is CACDTAGGSWDTRHMFF. The CDR3 region has the DNA TGTGCCTGTGACACCGCCGGGGGTTCCTGGGACACCCGACACATGTTTTTC.

The rearrangement uses TRDV2 and TRDJ1; D is unclear. Germline lookup yields CDR1 GEAIGNYY and CDR2 EKD. CDR3 length equals 16 residues. With 0 bases removed from V and 8 bases from J, the gap between germline ends came to 21 bases. This CDR3 is CACDTLLSRAGEKLIF. For the CDR3, the DNA is TGTGCCTGTGACACCCTTCTGTCAAGGGCCGGAGAGAAACTCATCTTT.

As concerns this clone: Its ends do not fully match the called genes, so a read error is possible. The V gene is TRAV29/DV5, the J gene TRDJ1; a possible D gene is TRDD3 (6 bases). The CDR3 length is 22 residues. Germline loops: CDR1 NSMFDY, CDR2 ISSIKDK. CDR3 bases: TGCAGTGTACTTCTGCAGCAAGCGTTTTCTAGGTGGGGGCCGACAGACACCGATAAACTCATCTTT. Translating gives CSVLLQQAFSRWGPTDTDKLIF.

This clone qualifies as medium-sized. The CDR3 sequence is CACDTLGVVGDTSYTDKLIF. The CDR3 DNA reads TGTGCCTGTGACACCCTCGGGGTAGTGGGGGATACCTCCTACACCGATAAACTCATCTTT. J is TRDJ1 and V is TRDV2; 10 nucleotides agree with TRDD3. Germline assignment: CDR1 GEAIGNYY and CDR2 EKD. Losses at the gene ends were 0 bases for V and 0 bases for J; bases not matched to a gene: 15. The CDR3 sequence is 20 residues long.

Concerning this clone itself: A far larger clone is one base from this, pointing to a likely read error. The chain carries TRDV1 and TRDJ1, with 8 bases fitting TRDD3. Germline CDR1 and CDR2: TSWWSYY and QGS. The CDR3 length is 22 residues. V was pared by 5 bases and J by 0 bases, with 26 bases of the junction left unmatched. CDR3 protein: CALGPRSQRWGIIRVYTDKLIF. CDR3 in DNA: TGTGCTCTTGGGCCTCGTTCGCAGCGGTGGGGGATTATTAGGGTTTACACCGATAAACTCATCTTT.

This clone is labeled as medium-sized. This chain connects TRDV2 to TRDJ1, with 7 bases lining up with TRDD3. Looked up from germline, CDR1 is GEAIGNYY and CDR2 is EKD. The CDR3 length is 14 residues. Trimming took 0 bases from V and 2 from J; bases not matched to a gene: 2. CDR3 nucleotide sequence: TGTGCCTGTGACACCTGGGGGACGACCGATAAACTCATCTTT. Translated: CACDTWGTTDKLIF.

The V call is TRDV3, the J call TRDJ1, with TRDD3 identical over 9 bases. After removal of 5 bases from V and 0 bases from J, the junction contained 22 bases not matched to a gene. Germline V gene data show CDR1 as TVYSNPD and CDR2 as GDNSRS (reference sequence). The CDR3 runs to 19 residues. For the CDR3, the DNA is TGTGCCCCCTCCTACGCCCCTGAGCTGGGGGATCCCTACACCGATAAACTCATCTTT. It translates to CAPSYAPELGDPYTDKLIF.

This clone showed up just once. This chain's CDR3 is CALGEVLRDTGGFGGTDKLIF. CDR3 nucleotides: TGTGCTCTTGGGGAAGTTCTACGAGATACTGGGGGATTCGGGGGCACCGATAAACTCATCTTT. This chain uses TRDV1 with TRDJ1; the match to TRDD3 covers 10 bases. Per the germline V gene, CDR1 is TSWWSYY and CDR2 is QGS. Trimming cost V 2 bases and J 1 base; bases outside gene matches: 19. The CDR3 has 21 residues.

This clone was counted a few times. This likely reflects a read error, since a far larger clone is one base away. The chain combines TRDV2 with TRDJ1, with D uncertain. CDR1 and CDR2 from the germline V gene are GEAIGNYY and EKD. The CDR3 totals 15 residues. The CDR3 DNA sequence: TGTGCCTTTGACACAGCGGGCGGGACGAGGGATAAACTCATCTTT. It encodes CAFDTAGGTRDKLIF.

Judged by abundance, this clone is medium-sized. V is TRDV2 and J is TRDJ1; TRDD3 agrees at 7 bases. Germline lookup yields CDR1 GEAIGNYY and CDR2 EKD. This CDR3 has 17 amino acids. The V segment lost 0 bases and the J segment 4 bases; nucleotides outside the gene matches: 13. In DNA form, the CDR3 reads TGTGCCTGTGACACCGTGGGGGACAAAGGGCGTGACGATAAACTCATCTTT. It codes for CACDTVGDKGRDDKLIF.

In its sample, this clone ranks as medium-sized (0.01 to 0.1%). This chain uses TRDV2 with TRDJ1, with TRDD3 matching over 8 bases. CDR3 size: 14 residues. The germline gives CDR1 GEAIGNYY, CDR2 EKD. The junction had 5 bases not matched to a gene; V was cut back by 4 bases and J by 2 bases. CDR3 sequence: CACEPLGATDKLIF. CDR3 nucleotides: TGTGCCTGTGAGCCACTGGGGGCGACCGATAAACTCATCTTT.

This clone was counted between two and nine times. The chain couples TRDV1 to TRDJ1; TRDD3 matches 7 bases. Germline-derived CDR1 and CDR2 are TSWWSYY and QGS. This CDR3 is built from 22 residues. J lost 0 bases, V lost 3 bases, and 25 bases had no gene match. CDR3 coding DNA: TGTGCTCTTGGGGACCTTACTTCCAAACACCATTCCTGGGGGTTGTACACCGATAAACTCATCTTT. This codes for CALGDLTSKHHSWGLYTDKLIF.

This clone showed up just a few times. Other DNA sequences of this sample code for an identical CDR3. The chain uses TRDV3 and TRDJ1; the match to TRDD3 covers 11 bases. The CDR3 contains 24 residues. Germline trimming cut 5 bases from V and 0 bases from J; bases unmatched to any gene: 35. Germline V gene lookup returns CDR1 TVYSNPD and CDR2 GDNSRS (reference sequence). Here the CDR3 reads CAKSSVRTAGGYKKRSWYTDKLIF. CDR3 nucleotide sequence: TGTGCCAAATCTTCTGTCCGTACTGCTGGGGGATACAAGAAGAGGTCATGGTACACCGATAAACTCATCTTT.

A word on this clone: The likely explanation is a read error, given a far larger clone one base away. The V gene is TRDV1, the J gene TRDJ1; 12 bases line up with TRDD3. CDR1 TSWWSYY and CDR2 QGS come from the germline V gene. The V gene end was trimmed by 3 bases and the J gene end by 6 bases; junction bases not matched to a gene: 29. This CDR3 region has 23 residues. CDR3 sequence (DNA): TGTGCTCTTGGGGACGAGTCCATATTTGTCTTTCGGTCTGGGGGATACGGGACAAATAAACTCATCTTT. As protein: CALGDESIFVFRSGGYGTNKLIF.

This sequence joins TRDV1 and TRDJ1; TRDD3 agrees at 13 bases. This CDR3 spans 24 amino acids. CDR1 is TSWWSYY, CDR2 QGS, per germline. V was pared by 4 bases and J by 0 bases, with 26 bases of the junction left unmatched. CDR3 sequence reads: CALGGALFLHGQYWGIRYTDKLIF. CDR3 sequence (DNA): TGTGCTCTTGGGGGGGCCCTTTTCCTACACGGCCAATACTGGGGGATACGGTACACCGATAAACTCATCTTT.

This clone was recorded a few times. J is TRDJ1 and V is TRDV3, with 7 bases aligning to TRDD3. The V gene's germline CDR1 is TVYSNPD and CDR2 GDNSRS (reference sequence). The CDR3 totals 19 residues. With V trimmed by 1 base and J by 0 bases, 20 bases remained unmatched. CDR3 in amino acids: CAFTLPLGAFFSYTDKLIF. The CDR3 region has the DNA TGTGCCTTTACCCTACCCCTGGGGGCCTTCTTTTCATACACCGATAAACTCATCTTT.